The 25 T cell receptor beta chains below all came from one sample that was sequenced in a study of T cells in Graves' hyperthyroidism and ophthalmopathy. RNA transcripts served as the template for amplifying TCR beta CDR3 regions. First-round RT-PCR of the TCR CDR3 relied on the HTBI primer set. TCRdb reanalysed the multiplex PCR reads using MiXCR and keeps one entry per CDR3 protein. The sample lists roughly 350,000 distinct CDR3 sequences, around 15% occurring once. The specimen was blood. The receptors derive from a woman aged 40 to 50 with Graves' ophthalmopathy.

This clonotype was counted many times. The V gene is TRBV28, the J gene TRBJ1-1, with D hard to call. This CDR3 has 11 amino acids. CDR1 and CDR2 (germline): MDHEN, SYDVKM. V gave up 2 bases and J gave up 11 bases, with 9 bases separating them. CDR3 loop: CASSLQGRAFF. Here the CDR3 DNA reads TGTGCCAGCAGTTTACAAGGGAGGGCTTTCTTT. Full variable domain (remainder filled in from reference TRBV28 and TRBJ1-1): DVKVTQSSRYLVKRTGEKVFLECVQDMDHENMFWYRQDPGLGLRLIYFSYDVKMKEKGDIPEGYSVSREKKERFSLILESASTNQTSMYLCASSLQGRAFFGQGTRLTVV.

This clonotype was seen more than once but under ten times. CDR3 loop: CASSYWLEGGEQFF. The CDR3 coding sequence is TGTGCCAGCAGTTATTGGCTAGAAGGGGGCGAGCAGTTCTTC. The rearrangement joins TRBV6-1 to TRBJ2-1; 7 bases agree with TRBD1. The V and J ends lost 5 bases and 10 bases, in that order; junction bases with no gene match: 11. CDR3 size: 14 residues. Germline CDR1 is MNHNS and CDR2 is SASEGT.

This clonotype was seen many times. V and J are TRBV5-6 and TRBJ2-7; no clear D gene. Trimming removed 5 bases from V and 3 bases from J, with 15 bases in between. This CDR3 is 14 amino acids long. CDR1 is SGHDT, CDR2 YYEEEE, per germline. CDR3 loop: CASSTPGRDYEQYF. CDR3 nucleotide sequence: TGTGCCAGCAGTACTCCGGGCCGAGACTACGAGCAGTACTTC.

This clonotype was observed at least ten times. The chain combines TRBV19 with TRBJ2-1; no clear D. The CDR3 sequence is 13 residues long. The V end lost 6 bases, the J end lost 8 bases, and 14 bases lay between the germline ends. The germline CDR1 and CDR2 sequences are LNHDA and SQIVND (reference sequence). Here the CDR3 DNA reads TGTGCCAGTAGGGGAAGGTTTAACGATGAGCAGTTCTTC. The encoded protein is CASRGRFNDEQFF. The whole variable domain, filled in from reference TRBV19 and TRBJ2-1, reads DGGITQSPKYLFRKEGQNVTLSCEQNLNHDAMYWYRQDPGQGLRLIYYSQIVNDFQKGDIAEGYSVSREKKESFPLTVTSAQKNPTAFYLCASRGRFNDEQFFGPGTRLTVL.

In this sample, this clonotype turned up many times. The rearrangement uses TRBV20-1 and TRBJ2-1, with 8 bases aligning to TRBD1. The CDR3 has 15 residues. The germline V gene encodes CDR1 DFQATT and CDR2 SNEGSKA (reference sequence). Germline trimming cut 4 bases from V and 2 bases from J; bases unmatched to any gene: 7. CDR3 region: CSANLPGQAYNEQFF. The CDR3, as DNA: TGCAGTGCTAACCTACCGGGACAGGCCTACAATGAGCAGTTCTTC.

This clonotype was detected ten times or more. The chain joins TRBV10-3 to TRBJ1-2, with D possibly TRBD1 on 5 matching bases. There are 17 residues in the CDR3. CDR1 and CDR2 from the germline V gene are ENHRY and SYGVKD. Trimming left V 4 bases short and J 2 bases short, with 20 bases between. The CDR3 sequence: CAISVGGGAAVNYGYTF. The CDR3 DNA follows: TGTGCCATCAGTGTGGGGGGAGGGGCTGCCGTAAACTATGGCTACACCTTC.

The chain is built from TRBV20-1 and TRBJ2-7; 8 positions agree with TRBD1. The CDR3 is 14 residues long. After removal of 4 bases from V and 7 bases from J, the junction contained 12 bases not matched to a gene. Germline values: CDR1 DFQATT, CDR2 SNEGSKA (reference sequence). The CDR3 spells CSATVVATGGEQYF. CDR3 DNA: TGCAGTGCTACTGTAGTGGCTACAGGGGGGGAGCAGTACTTC.

This clonotype was seen ten or more times. V usage is TRBV3-1 and J usage is TRBJ1-1, with TRBD1 matching 7 bases. This CDR3 contains 15 residues. CDR1 and CDR2 from the germline V gene are LGHDT and YNNKEL (reference sequence). V lost 7 bases, J lost 1 base, and 9 bases stayed unmatched. The CDR3 protein is CASNRGGWGNTEAFF. Here the CDR3 DNA reads TGTGCCAGCAACCGAGGGGGCTGGGGGAACACTGAAGCTTTCTTT.

This clonotype was seen at least ten times. This chain links TRBV7-9 with TRBJ2-4; D unclear. Germline-derived CDR1 and CDR2 are SEHNR and FQNEAQ (reference sequence). This CDR3 is built from 15 residues. Trimming pared 5 bases from V and 3 bases from J, leaving 14 bases between. CDR3 sequence: CASSEIEGFKNIQYF. CDR3 in DNA: TGTGCCAGCAGCGAAATAGAAGGGTTCAAAAACATTCAGTACTTC.

This clonotype was observed a handful of times. CDR3 sequence reads: CASSQGLAGVSYEQYF. Here the CDR3 DNA reads TGTGCCAGCAGCCAAGGACTAGCGGGAGTTTCGTACGAGCAGTACTTC. The J gene is TRBJ2-7, the V gene TRBV3-1; 12 bases are shared with TRBD2. V trimming: 1 base; J trimming: 4 bases; junction bases outside the gene matches: 5. This CDR3 comprises 16 residues. CDR1 LGHDT and CDR2 YNNKEL come from the germline V gene (reference sequence).

Of note for this clonotype: This clone may be a read error of a much larger clone one base away. This chain joins TRBV29-1 and TRBJ2-7; no reliable D call. This CDR3 contains 12 residues. Germline V gene data show CDR1 as SQVTM and CDR2 as ANQGSEA. With 4 bases removed from V and 3 bases from J, the gap between germline ends came to 10 bases. The CDR3 bases are TGCAGCGTTGCGTCGGTAGACTACGAGCAGTACTTC. Protein sequence: CSVASVDYEQYF.

This clonotype was observed many times. The chain joins TRBV2 to TRBJ2-5; TRBD2 aligns across 9 bases. The CDR3 is made up of 14 amino acids. CDR1 and CDR2 from the germline V gene are SNHLY and FYNNEI. Losses at the gene ends were 7 bases for V and 4 bases for J; bases not matched to a gene: 7. CDR3 DNA: TGTGCCAGCATGGCCCCTAGCGGGGCAGAGACCCAGTACTTC. This codes for CASMAPSGAETQYF.

The table lists this clonotype with many counts. The chain is built from TRBV5-8 and TRBJ2-1, with D unresolved. V shed 0 bases and J shed 10 bases, with 8 bases lying between them. The CDR3 is made up of 12 amino acids. Germline assignment: CDR1 SGHTS and CDR2 YDEGEE. The CDR3: CASSLVVGEQFF. CDR3 DNA: TGTGCCAGCAGCTTGGTGGTAGGGGAGCAGTTCTTC.

There are many counts of this clonotype. The chain carries TRBV28 and TRBJ2-5; 8 nucleotides match TRBD2. The germline CDR1 and CDR2 sequences are MDHEN and SYDVKM. The J segment lost 5 bases and the V segment lost 6 bases, leaving 11 bases of the junction unmatched. This CDR3 comprises 15 residues. Here the CDR3 DNA reads TGTGCCAGCAGCTCATCGACGCCGGGGGGGGAGACCCAGTACTTC. Translated: CASSSSTPGGETQYF.

The sample holds a few counts of this clonotype. The chain recombines TRBV20-1 with TRBJ2-7, with D hard to call. The length of the CDR3 is 12 residues. Germline V gives CDR1 DFQATT, CDR2 SNEGSKA (reference sequence). Trimming left V 5 bases short and J 0 bases short, with 8 bases between. This CDR3 reads CSADLSSYEQYF. The DNA of the CDR3 is TGCAGTGCTGACCTTAGCTCCTACGAGCAGTACTTC.

In its sample, this clonotype was seen many times. The chain carries TRBV27 and TRBJ2-7; the D gene could be TRBD1 or TRBD2 (5 bases each). Between the trimmed V and J ends, which lost 6 bases and 2 bases, there was a span of 17 bases. Germline CDR1 reads MNHEY; CDR2 reads SMNVEV (reference sequence). The CDR3 spans 15 residues. CDR3 in DNA: TGTGCCAGCAGACTCAAATGGGACGGAACCTACGAGCAGTACTTC. The encoded protein is CASRLKWDGTYEQYF.

The table lists this clonotype with many counts. The chain is built from TRBV4-1 and TRBJ2-7; either TRBD1 or TRBD2 may supply D (5 bases each). This CDR3 has 14 residues. Trimming took 5 bases from V and 2 from J, leaving 13 bases between them. The germline V gene encodes CDR1 MGHRA and CDR2 YSYEKL. The CDR3 spells CASSNVGAAYEQYF. Here the CDR3 DNA reads TGCGCCAGCAGCAACGTCGGGGCAGCCTACGAGCAGTACTTC.

The chain combines TRBV9 with TRBJ2-1; 11 bases align to TRBD2. The germline CDR1 and CDR2 sequences are SGDLS and YYNGEE. This CDR3 region has 15 residues. V was clipped by 4 bases and J by 8 bases; unmatched bases: 8. This CDR3 is CASSYGLAGGDEQFF. CDR3 in DNA: TGTGCCAGCAGCTATGGACTAGCGGGCGGCGATGAGCAGTTCTTC. The full variable domain, its missing parts supplied by reference TRBV9 and TRBJ2-1, is DSGVTQTPKHLITATGQRVTLRCSPRSGDLSVYWYQQSLDQGLQFLIQYYNGEERAKGNILERFSAQQFPDLHSELNLSSLELGDSALYFCASSYGLAGGDEQFFGPGTRLTVL.

This clonotype was detected ten times or more. An end of the junction does not agree with germline; a read error may underlie this. The gene calls are TRBV20-1 and TRBJ2-2; perhaps TRBD1 as D (5 bases). There are 11 residues in the CDR3. Germline CDR1 DFQATT, CDR2 SNEGSKA (reference sequence). This chain's CDR3 is CGAWITGELFF. Written as DNA, the CDR3 is TGTGGGGCTTGGATTACCGGGGAGCTGTTTTTT.

J is TRBJ1-3 and V is TRBV6-1; 8 bases are shared with TRBD1. Germline CDR1 reads MNHNS; CDR2 reads SASEGT. The V gene end was trimmed by 8 bases and the J gene end by 2 bases; junction bases not matched to a gene: 2. The CDR3 has 13 amino acids. The CDR3: CASQQGAGNTIYF. CDR3 nucleotides: TGTGCCAGCCAACAGGGGGCTGGAAACACCATATATTTT.

The genes are TRBV20-1 and TRBJ2-7; 7 bases fit TRBD2. From germline, CDR1 is DFQATT and CDR2 SNEGSKA (reference sequence). V trimming: 3 bases; J trimming: 0 bases; junction bases outside the gene matches: 14. There are 17 residues in the CDR3. CDR3 DNA sequence: TGCAGTGCTAGCGACCTCCGAACTAGCGCGAGCTCCTACGAGCAGTACTTC. The encoded protein is CSASDLRTSASSYEQYF.

This clonotype was counted at least ten times. V is TRBV12-3 or TRBV12-4 and J is TRBJ2-2; 7 bases line up with TRBD1. With 4 bases clipped from V and 5 bases from J, the junction kept 4 bases outside the gene matches. The CDR3 is 14 residues long. Here the CDR3 DNA reads TGTGCCAGCAGTTCGAGACAGGGAACCGGGGAGCTGTTTTTT. It codes for CASSSRQGTGELFF.

This clonotype has at least ten counts. V usage is TRBV7-8 and J usage is TRBJ1-1; D unresolved. The CDR3 is 15 amino acids. Germline assignment: CDR1 SGHVS and CDR2 FQNEAQ. With 4 bases removed from V and 4 bases from J, the gap between germline ends came to 16 bases. The CDR3 here is CASSYTTYWGTEAFF. As DNA, the CDR3 is TGTGCCAGCAGCTATACGACATACTGGGGCACTGAAGCTTTCTTT.

The chain couples TRBV29-1 to TRBJ2-7; TRBD1 matches 8 bases. The CDR3 spans 11 residues. J gave up 4 bases and V 7 bases, and 3 bases lay outside the gene matches. The germline V gene encodes CDR1 SQVTM and CDR2 ANQGSEA. DNA for the CDR3: TGCAGCGCAGACAGGGGTTACGAGCAGTACTTC. Protein sequence: CSADRGYEQYF.

The table lists this clonotype with many counts. The rearrangement uses TRBV12-3 or TRBV12-4 and TRBJ1-1; D might be TRBD1 (5 bases). The V end lost 6 bases, the J end lost 2 bases, and 10 bases lay between the germline ends. The CDR3 length is 13 residues. CDR3 protein: CASSITGNTEAFF. DNA for the CDR3: TGTGCCAGCAGCATTACAGGAAACACTGAAGCTTTCTTT.